This T cell receptor (beta chain) was captured by sequencing in a study of siplizumab effects on memory and regulatory T cells. Whole-study findings and limits: Researchers could map only a minor fraction of alloreactive clones to unstimulated subsets. Apparently key alloresponse contributors, naive T cells also seemed more diverse than memory cells. Confirmatory evidence of suppressive function in proliferating siplizumab-culture Tregs was not obtained.

The CDR3 runs 14 residues. Trimming shortened V by 5 bases and J by 0 bases, and 5 bases separated the two germline ends. Per germline, CDR1 SGHTA and CDR2 FQGNSA. Assaying covered 10^5 or so TCR templates per sample. Produced via immunoSEQ multiplex PCR; TCRdb's table is partial and in-frame only. The sample consists of approximately 120,000 clones, about 90% of them appearing once. Of note for this clone: The antigen is undetermined.

The rearrangement joins TRBV7-2 to TRBJ2-6; unclear D gene. The sample consisted of Tregs sorted from blood. This TCR came from a human donor in good health. The CDR3 bases are TGTGCCAGCAGCCTAAACTCTGGGGCCAACGTCCTGACTTTC. It translates to CASSLNSGANVLTF.